This T cell receptor (beta chain) was identified in a study of regulatory T cells in long-lasting Graves disease. This CDR3 has 14 amino acids. V dropped 7 bases and J dropped 6; count of bases not matched to a gene: 10. Germline V gene sequence: CDR1 MNHNS, CDR2 SASEGT. Time point noted: newly diagnosed GD, antithyroid drugs for less than 3 months. With RNA extracted from PBMCs as input, the TCR library was made. This clonotype was detected a few times. Construction of TCR beta libraries relied on iRepertoire HTBI primers and on Arm-PCR targeting CDR3 regions. TCRdb re-derived calls from the multiplex PCR reads in MiXCR, one entry per CDR3 protein. Altogether around 500,000 distinct CDR3 sequences are present, around 16% being singletons, with the ten largest covering approximately 25%. The sample was also reused in another study, on T cells in Graves' hyperthyroidism and ophthalmopathy.

The chain has TRBV6-1 and TRBJ2-5, with 8 bases aligning to TRBD1. The sequencing used peripheral blood mononuclear cells (PBMCs), collected at new diagnosis, from a patient treated with antithyroid drugs. The clonotype comes from a woman aged 35-65 years with Graves disease. The CDR3, as DNA: TGTGCCAGCAACTTCGAAGGCAGGGGGCAGACCCAGTACTTC. As protein: CASNFEGRGQTQYF.